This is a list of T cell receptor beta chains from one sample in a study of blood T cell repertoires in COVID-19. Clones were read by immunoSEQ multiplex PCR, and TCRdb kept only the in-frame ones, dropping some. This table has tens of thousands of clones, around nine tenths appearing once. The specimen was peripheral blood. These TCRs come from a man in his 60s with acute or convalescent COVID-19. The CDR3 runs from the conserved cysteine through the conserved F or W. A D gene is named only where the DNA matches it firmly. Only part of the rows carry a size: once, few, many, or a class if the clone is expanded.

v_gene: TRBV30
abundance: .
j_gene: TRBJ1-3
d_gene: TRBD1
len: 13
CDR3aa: CAWSWDRGNTIYF
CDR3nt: TGTGCCTGGAGTTGGGACAGGGGAAACACCATATATTTT

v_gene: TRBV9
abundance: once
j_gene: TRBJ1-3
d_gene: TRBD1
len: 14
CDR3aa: CASSESGQGGAIYF
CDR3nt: TGTGCCAGCAGCGAATCAGGACAGGGGGGTGCCATATATTTT

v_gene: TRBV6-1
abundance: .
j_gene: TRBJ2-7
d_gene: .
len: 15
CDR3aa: CASSEAASRAYEQYF
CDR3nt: TGTGCCAGCAGTGAGGCTGCTAGCCGCGCCTACGAGCAGTACTTC

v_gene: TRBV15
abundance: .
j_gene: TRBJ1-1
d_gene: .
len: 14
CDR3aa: CATIRGRGNTEAFF
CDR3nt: TGTGCCACCATAAGGGGGAGGGGTAACACTGAAGCTTTCTTT

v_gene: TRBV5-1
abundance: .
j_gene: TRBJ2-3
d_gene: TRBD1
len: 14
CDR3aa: CASGRDRATDTQYF
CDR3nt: TGCGCCAGCGGCCGGGACAGGGCCACAGATACGCAGTATTTT

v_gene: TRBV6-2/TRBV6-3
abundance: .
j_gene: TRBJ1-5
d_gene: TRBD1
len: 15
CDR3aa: CASSWTGLSNQPQHF
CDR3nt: TGTGCCAGCAGCTGGACAGGCTTGAGCAATCAGCCCCAGCATTTT

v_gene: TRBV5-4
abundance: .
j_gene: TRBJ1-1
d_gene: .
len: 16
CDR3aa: CASSLGGSLTNTEAFF
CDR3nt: TGTGCCAGCAGCTTGGGAGGCAGCCTCACGAACACTGAAGCTTTCTTT

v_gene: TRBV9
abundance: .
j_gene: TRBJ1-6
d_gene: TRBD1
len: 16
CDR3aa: CASSATGTGTNSPLHF
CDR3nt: TGTGCCAGCAGCGCAACCGGGACAGGGACGAATTCACCCCTCCACTTT

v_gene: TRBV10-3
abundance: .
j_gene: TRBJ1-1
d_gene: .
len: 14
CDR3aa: CAISESEGRTEAFF
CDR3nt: TGTGCCATCAGTGAGTCGGAGGGAAGGACTGAAGCTTTCTTT

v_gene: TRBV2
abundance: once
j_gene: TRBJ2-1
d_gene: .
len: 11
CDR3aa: CASTLRGEQFF
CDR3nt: TGTGCCAGTACTCTCAGGGGTGAGCAGTTCTTC

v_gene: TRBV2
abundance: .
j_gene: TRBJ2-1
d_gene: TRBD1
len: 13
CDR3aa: CASNRDSYNEQFF
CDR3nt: TGTGCCAGCAACCGGGACAGTTACAATGAGCAGTTCTTC

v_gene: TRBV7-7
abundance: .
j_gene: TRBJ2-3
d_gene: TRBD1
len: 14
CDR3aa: CASSPTGGRDTQYF
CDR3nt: TGTGCCAGCAGCCCGACAGGGGGTCGAGATACGCAGTATTTT

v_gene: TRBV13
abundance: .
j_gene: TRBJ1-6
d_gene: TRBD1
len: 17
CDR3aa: CASSLGTGGEWDSPLHF
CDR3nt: TGTGCCAGCAGCTTAGGCACAGGGGGCGAGTGGGATTCACCCCTCCACTTT

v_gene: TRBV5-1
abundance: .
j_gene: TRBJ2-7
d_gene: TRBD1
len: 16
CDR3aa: CASSLAPGQAAYEQYF
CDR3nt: TGCGCCAGCAGCTTGGCCCCGGGACAGGCGGCCTACGAGCAGTACTTC

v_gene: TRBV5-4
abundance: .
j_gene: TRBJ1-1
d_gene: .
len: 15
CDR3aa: CASSPGRGLNTEAFF
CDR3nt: TGTGCCAGCAGCCCAGGGAGGGGATTGAACACTGAAGCTTTCTTT

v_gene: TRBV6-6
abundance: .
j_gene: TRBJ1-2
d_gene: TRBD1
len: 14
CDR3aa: CASRPRQGIYGYTF
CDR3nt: TGTGCCAGCAGACCCCGACAGGGGATCTATGGCTACACCTTC

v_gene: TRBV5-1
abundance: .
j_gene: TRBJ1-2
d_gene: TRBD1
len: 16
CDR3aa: CASSFKTGQELYGYTF
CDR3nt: TGCGCCAGCAGCTTTAAGACGGGACAGGAGCTATATGGCTACACCTTC

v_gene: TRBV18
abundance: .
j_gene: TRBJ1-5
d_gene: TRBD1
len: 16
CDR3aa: CASSTGQGSDSQPQHF
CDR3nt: TGTGCCAGCTCAACTGGACAGGGGAGTGATAGTCAGCCCCAGCATTTT

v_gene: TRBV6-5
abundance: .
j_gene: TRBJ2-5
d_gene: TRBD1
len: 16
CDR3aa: CASSSHSGQTQETQYF
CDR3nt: TGTGCCAGCAGTTCCCACTCGGGACAGACTCAAGAGACCCAGTACTTC

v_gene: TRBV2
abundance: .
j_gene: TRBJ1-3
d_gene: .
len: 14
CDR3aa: CASKRDSSGNTIYF
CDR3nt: TGTGCCAGCAAGAGAGATAGCTCTGGAAACACCATATATTTT

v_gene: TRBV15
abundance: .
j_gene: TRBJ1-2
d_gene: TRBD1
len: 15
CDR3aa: CATSRRTGDSYGYTF
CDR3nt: TGTGCCACCAGCAGACGGACAGGGGACTCTTATGGCTACACCTTC

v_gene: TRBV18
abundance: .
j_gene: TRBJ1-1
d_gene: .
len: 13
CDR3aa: CASSPDLNTEAFF
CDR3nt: TGTGCCAGCTCACCAGACTTGAACACTGAAGCTTTCTTT

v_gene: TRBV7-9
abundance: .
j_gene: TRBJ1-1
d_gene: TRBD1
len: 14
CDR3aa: CASSLGTGFTEAFF
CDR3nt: TGTGCCAGCAGCTTGGGGACAGGGTTCACTGAAGCTTTCTTT

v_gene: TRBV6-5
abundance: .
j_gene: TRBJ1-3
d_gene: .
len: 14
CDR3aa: CASSQAAGGNTIYF
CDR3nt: TGTGCCAGCAGTCAGGCCGCAGGTGGAAACACCATATATTTT

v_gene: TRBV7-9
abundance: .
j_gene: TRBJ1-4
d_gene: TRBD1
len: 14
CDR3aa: CASSLVGGSEKLFF
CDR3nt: TGTGCCAGCAGCTTAGTAGGGGGCAGTGAAAAACTGTTTTTT

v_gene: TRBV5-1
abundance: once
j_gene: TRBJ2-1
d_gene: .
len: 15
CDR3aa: CASSFMGSSYNEQFF
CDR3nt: TGCGCCAGCAGCTTTATGGGGAGCTCCTACAATGAGCAGTTCTTC

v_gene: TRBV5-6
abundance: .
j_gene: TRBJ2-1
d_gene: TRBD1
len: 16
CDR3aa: CASSLTRLGQGNEQFF
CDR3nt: TGTGCCAGCAGCTTGACCAGACTGGGACAGGGGAATGAGCAGTTCTTC

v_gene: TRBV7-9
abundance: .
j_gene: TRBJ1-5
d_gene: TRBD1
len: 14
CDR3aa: CASRDRGPNQPQHF
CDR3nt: TGTGCCAGCCGTGACAGGGGCCCAAATCAGCCCCAGCATTTT

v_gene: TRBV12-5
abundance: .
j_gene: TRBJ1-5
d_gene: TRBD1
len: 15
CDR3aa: CASGSDRVGNQPQHF
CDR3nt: TGTGCTAGTGGCTCCGACAGGGTTGGCAATCAGCCCCAGCATTTT

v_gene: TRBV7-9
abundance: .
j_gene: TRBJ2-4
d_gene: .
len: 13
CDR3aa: CASSLTPGYIQYF
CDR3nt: TGTGCCAGCAGCTTAACACCGGGGTACATTCAGTACTTC

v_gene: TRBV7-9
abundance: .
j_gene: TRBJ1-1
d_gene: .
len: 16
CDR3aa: CASSPQGLSGRAEAFF
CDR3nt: TGTGCCAGCAGCCCCCAGGGACTTTCCGGGCGCGCTGAAGCTTTCTTT

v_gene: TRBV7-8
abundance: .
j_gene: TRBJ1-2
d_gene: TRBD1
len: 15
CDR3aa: CASSLETGALYGYTF
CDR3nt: TGTGCCAGCAGCTTAGAGACAGGGGCCCTCTATGGCTACACCTTC

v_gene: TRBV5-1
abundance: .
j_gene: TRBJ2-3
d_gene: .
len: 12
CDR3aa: CASSFPSDTQYF
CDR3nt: TGCGCCAGCAGCTTTCCTAGCGATACGCAGTATTTT

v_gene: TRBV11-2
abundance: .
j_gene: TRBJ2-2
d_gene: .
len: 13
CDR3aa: CASSSLRSGELFF
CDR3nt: TGTGCCAGCAGCTCGCTTAGATCCGGGGAGCTGTTTTTT

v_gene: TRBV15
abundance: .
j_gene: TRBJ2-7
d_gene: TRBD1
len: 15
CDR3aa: CATSRGRGPDYEQYF
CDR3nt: TGTGCCACCAGCAGGGGAAGGGGGCCGGATTACGAGCAGTACTTC

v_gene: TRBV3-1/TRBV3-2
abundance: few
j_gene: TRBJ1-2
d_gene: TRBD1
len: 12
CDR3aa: CASNRQGGGYTF
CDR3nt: TGTGCCAGCAACCGACAGGGCGGAGGCTACACCTTC

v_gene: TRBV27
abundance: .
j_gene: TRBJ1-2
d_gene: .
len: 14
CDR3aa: CASSLSRDDYGYTF
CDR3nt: TGTGCCAGCAGTTTATCGCGGGATGACTATGGCTACACCTTC

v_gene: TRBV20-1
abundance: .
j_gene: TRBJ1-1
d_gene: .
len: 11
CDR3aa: CSARQVTEAFF
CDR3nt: TGCAGTGCGCGACAGGTCACTGAAGCTTTCTTT

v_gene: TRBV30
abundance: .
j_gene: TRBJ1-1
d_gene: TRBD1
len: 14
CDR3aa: CAWSRGRSGTEAFF
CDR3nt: TGTGCCTGGAGCAGGGGGCGTTCGGGTACTGAAGCTTTCTTT

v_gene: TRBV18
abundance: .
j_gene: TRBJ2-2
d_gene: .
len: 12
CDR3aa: CASSPASGELFF
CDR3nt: TGTGCCAGCTCACCCGCGAGCGGGGAGCTGTTTTTT

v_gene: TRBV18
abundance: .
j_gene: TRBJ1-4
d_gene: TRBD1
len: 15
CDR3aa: CASSPGTGGGEKLFF
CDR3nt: TGTGCCAGCTCACCAGGGACAGGGGGAGGTGAAAAACTGTTTTTT

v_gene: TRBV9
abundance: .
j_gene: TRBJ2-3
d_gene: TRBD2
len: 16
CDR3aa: CASSVNPAGGRDTQYF
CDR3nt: TGTGCCAGCAGCGTAAATCCCGCGGGGGGCAGGGATACGCAGTATTTT

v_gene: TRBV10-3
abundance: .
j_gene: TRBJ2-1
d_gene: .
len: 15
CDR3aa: CAISESGGAINEQFF
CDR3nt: TGTGCCATCAGTGAGTCGGGGGGAGCCATCAATGAGCAGTTCTTC

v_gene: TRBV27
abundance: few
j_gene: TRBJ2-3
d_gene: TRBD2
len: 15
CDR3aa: CASSFGTSGTDTQYF
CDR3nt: TGTGCCAGCAGTTTTGGAACTAGCGGCACAGATACGCAGTATTTT

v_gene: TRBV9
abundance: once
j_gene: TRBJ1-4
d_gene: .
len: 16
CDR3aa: CASSVGAQGWGEKLFF
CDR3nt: TGTGCCAGCAGCGTAGGAGCACAGGGCTGGGGGGAAAAACTGTTTTTT

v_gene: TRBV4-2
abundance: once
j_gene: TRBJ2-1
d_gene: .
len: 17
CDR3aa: CASSQDLSLSSYNEQFF
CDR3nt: TGTGCCAGCAGCCAAGATCTCTCCCTTAGCTCCTACAATGAGCAGTTCTTC

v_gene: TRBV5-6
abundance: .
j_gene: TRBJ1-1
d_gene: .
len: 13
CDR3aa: CASSFSGATEAFF
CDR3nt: TGTGCCAGCAGCTTCAGTGGTGCCACTGAAGCTTTCTTT

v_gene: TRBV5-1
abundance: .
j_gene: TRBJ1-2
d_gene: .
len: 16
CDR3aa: CASSLGALNINYGYTF
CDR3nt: TGCGCCAGCAGCTTGGGGGCATTAAACATTAACTATGGCTACACCTTC

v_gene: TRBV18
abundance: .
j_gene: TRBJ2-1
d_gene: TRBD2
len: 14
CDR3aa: CASSPERGGDEQFF
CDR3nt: TGTGCCAGCTCACCAGAGCGGGGGGGCGATGAGCAGTTCTTC

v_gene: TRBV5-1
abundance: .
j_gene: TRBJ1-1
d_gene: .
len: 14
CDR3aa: CASSLGQGATEAFF
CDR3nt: TGCGCCAGCAGCTTGGGTCAGGGTGCCACTGAAGCTTTCTTT